Each of the 28 T cell receptor beta chains below was sequenced from the same sample in a study of metastatic and nonmetastatic thyroid tumors. Patients were all untreated before their thyroid surgery. TCRdb reprocessed the PCR reads via MiXCR. The sample consists of 30,000 to 40,000 clones, approximately 19% of them appearing once. What was sequenced was blood. These receptors were taken from a female donor with papillary thyroid cancer or a benign thyroid nodule (not recorded which). Some clones in this sample may be carry-over from other donors' samples.

Notes on this clone: The junction and the germline gene differ at one end; a read error may be behind it. The chain recombines TRBV20-1 with TRBJ2-1; D not certain. The length of the CDR3 is 14 residues. CDR1 and CDR2 from the germline V gene are DFQATT and SNEGSKA (reference sequence). CDR3 DNA: TGTAGTGCTCCTGACGGGTGCTCCTACAATGAGCAGTTCTTC. Protein product: CSAPDGCSYNEQFF.

With regard to this clone: With a much larger clone just one base away, this may be a read error. V is TRBV10-2 and J is TRBJ1-4; perhaps TRBD1 as D (6 bases). CDR3 length: 13 amino acids. Germline CDR1 WSHSY, CDR2 SAAADI. V lost 8 bases and J 7 bases, leaving 14 bases between the germline ends. The CDR3: CASGKGEFEKLFF. The CDR3 DNA is TGCGCCAGCGGGAAGGGGGAGTTTGAAAAACTGTTTTTT.

By frequency in the sample, this clone is medium-sized. This chain joins TRBV28 and TRBJ2-7, with a possible D match to TRBD1 (5 bases). The CDR3 is 18 amino acids. Germline CDR1 is MDHEN and CDR2 is SYDVKM. The germline V and J ends were trimmed by 1 base and 0 bases, with 19 bases remaining between them. The CDR3 is CASSLYPLTGKNSYEQYF. The CDR3 DNA reads as TGTGCCAGCAGTTTATACCCCCTCACAGGTAAGAACTCCTACGAGCAGTACTTC.

Details on this clone: Relative to the germline gene, one junction end is altered; a read error may explain this. The chain links TRBV5-1 to TRBJ2-7; D is unresolved. The CDR3 consists of 13 residues. The V gene's germline CDR1 is SGHRS and CDR2 YFSETQ. The DNA of the CDR3 is TGCTCCAGCAGCTTGTCCAGGCATCGCGAGCAGTACTTC. Translated, it gives CSSSLSRHREQYF.

This clone was detected many times. The CDR3 sequence: CASGLSATNEKLFF. CDR3 in DNA: TGTGCCAGCGGTCTCTCGGCAACTAATGAAAAACTGTTTTTT. The V gene is TRBV28, the J gene TRBJ1-4, with D uncertain. V lost 8 bases and J 0 bases, leaving 10 bases between the germline ends. The CDR3 is 14 amino acids. In germline, CDR1 is MDHEN, CDR2 SYDVKM. Together with reference TRBV28 and TRBJ1-4, the CDR3 gives the full variable domain: DVKVTQSSRYLVKRTGEKVFLECVQDMDHENMFWYRQDPGLGLRLIYFSYDVKMKEKGDIPEGYSVSREKKERFSLILESASTNQTSMYLCASGLSATNEKLFFGSGTQLSVL.

The chain recombines TRBV5-1 with TRBJ2-2, with 7 bases lining up with TRBD1. Germline CDR1 reads SGHRS; CDR2 reads YFSETQ. V trimming: 6 bases; J trimming: 7 bases; junction bases outside the gene matches: 9. CDR3 length: 14 amino acids. The CDR3 region is CASMAGGLYGELFF. CDR3 bases: TGCGCCAGCATGGCAGGGGGATTGTACGGGGAGCTGTTTTTT. The full variable domain, with the rest looked up from reference TRBV5-1 and TRBJ2-2, is KAGVTQTPRYLIKTRGQQVTLSCSPISGHRSVSWYQQTPGQGLQFLFEYFSETQRNKGNFPGRFSGRQFSNSRSEMNVSTLELGDSALYLCASMAGGLYGELFFGEGSRLTVL.

At least ten counts were recorded for this clone. The chain joins TRBV27 to TRBJ2-5; maybe TRBD1 (5 bases). V lost 0 bases and J 7 bases, leaving 9 bases between the germline ends. Germline V gene sequence: CDR1 MNHEY, CDR2 SMNVEV (reference sequence). The CDR3 covers 13 residues. The CDR3 sequence: CASSLSQGGTQYF. In nucleotides, the CDR3 is TGTGCCAGCAGTTTATCCCAGGGTGGGACCCAGTACTTC.

This clone was observed a few times. A single base separates this from a much larger clone, so it may be a read error. V and J are TRBV6-4 and TRBJ2-3, with a tentative D call TRBD2 (5 bases). This CDR3 region has 15 residues. V was pared by 6 bases and J by 2 bases, with 15 bases between. The germline V gene encodes CDR1 MRHNA and CDR2 SNTAGT. The CDR3 coding sequence is TGTGCCAGCAGAAGACTATCGGAGATCACAGATACGCAGTATTTT. It yields the protein CASRRLSEITDTQYF.

This clone was counted many times. A read error may explain this, as a much larger clone is one base away. This chain uses TRBV15 with TRBJ2-5; the D gene is possibly TRBD1 (6 bases). Germline lookup yields CDR1 LNHNV and CDR2 YYDKDF (reference sequence). The CDR3 totals 15 residues. V lost 3 bases and J lost 4, with 15 bases in between. The CDR3 reads CATSRVGANRETQYF. The DNA of the CDR3 is TGTGCCACCAGCAGGGTGGGGGCCAATCGAGAGACCCAGTACTTC.

This clone was detected many times. V usage is TRBV18 and J usage is TRBJ1-2; D unclear. There are 12 residues in the CDR3. Germline V gene sequence: CDR1 KGHSH, CDR2 LQKENI. Between the trimmed V and J ends, which lost 3 bases and 8 bases, there was a span of 10 bases. CDR3 in DNA: TGTGCCAGCTCACCCTATTCCGGAGGCTACACCTTC. Translated, it gives CASSPYSGGYTF.

The rearrangement joins TRBV9 to TRBJ1-2, with 8 bases matching TRBD1. V gave up 2 bases and J gave up 0 bases; unmatched junction bases: 15. Germline values: CDR1 SGDLS, CDR2 YYNGEE. The CDR3 totals 19 residues. The chain's CDR3 is CASSVLPSVGQGPNYGYTF. DNA for the CDR3: TGTGCCAGCAGCGTCCTCCCGAGCGTAGGACAGGGCCCTAACTATGGCTACACCTTC.

The sample holds many counts of this clone. The J gene is TRBJ2-1, the V gene TRBV7-8; 8 bases agree with TRBD2. After removal of 3 bases from V and 9 bases from J, the junction contained 10 bases not matched to a gene. The CDR3 has 15 amino acids. CDR1 and CDR2 (germline): SGHVS, FQNEAQ. The CDR3 is CASSFSAGGNSEQFF. DNA of the CDR3: TGTGCCAGCAGCTTTTCGGCGGGAGGCAATAGTGAGCAGTTCTTC.

In regard to this clone: This could be a read error, since a much larger clone is one nucleotide away. V and J are TRBV2 and TRBJ2-3; D not certain. Trimming left V 10 bases short and J 4 bases short, with 18 bases between. Germline V gene lookup returns CDR1 SNHLY and CDR2 FYNNEI. The CDR3 extends over 14 amino acids. The CDR3 protein is CANKAGASSDTQYF. CDR3 in DNA: TGTGCCAACAAAGCAGGAGCGAGTTCAGATACGCAGTATTTT.

This clone occurred a few times. A junction end diverges from the germline sequence, so it may reflect a read error. This rearrangement joins TRBV28 to TRBJ2-3, with D possibly matching TRBD2 (6 bases). This CDR3 comprises 15 residues. From germline, CDR1 is MDHEN and CDR2 SYDVKM. Here the CDR3 reads CASRPGVSLTYTQYF. The CDR3 nucleotides are TGTGCCAGCAGACCGGGGGTCTCCCTCACATATACGCAGTATTTT.

V usage is TRBV4-3 and J usage is TRBJ2-3, with no clear D. The V gene's germline CDR1 is LGHNA and CDR2 YSLEER. Trimming pared 6 bases from V and 0 bases from J, leaving 10 bases between. The CDR3 has 14 residues. CDR3 sequence (DNA): TGCGCCAGCAGTCTGGGCAGGAGCACAGATACGCAGTATTTT. This translates into CASSLGRSTDTQYF.

This clone was seen repeatedly, ten times or more. The chain links TRBV28 to TRBJ2-7; TRBD2 is a possible D gene (5 bases). CDR3 length: 12 amino acids. The V gene lost 5 bases and the J gene lost 8 bases, with 13 bases spanning the gap. Germline CDR1 is MDHEN and CDR2 is SYDVKM. Here the CDR3 reads CASSVILDKQYF. The CDR3 coding sequence is TGTGCCAGCAGTGTTATACTAGACAAGCAGTACTTC.

This chain uses TRBV20-1 with TRBJ2-3; 8 positions agree with TRBD2. V lost 5 bases, J lost 1 base, and 5 bases stayed unmatched. The CDR3 sequence is 14 residues long. In germline, CDR1 is DFQATT, CDR2 SNEGSKA (reference sequence). The CDR3 nucleotides are TGCAGTGCTCCCATTAGCGGGGGCACAGATACGCAGTATTTT. Translated, it gives CSAPISGGTDTQYF.

This clone appeared many times. The chain joins TRBV15 to TRBJ2-1; D is unclear. Trimming left V 0 bases short and J 0 bases short, with 6 bases between. Germline values: CDR1 LNHNV, CDR2 YYDKDF (reference sequence). The CDR3 loop spans 15 amino acids. For the CDR3, the DNA is TGTGCCACCAGCAGAGAAGTGAGCTCCTACAATGAGCAGTTCTTC. Translated: CATSREVSSYNEQFF.

Regarding this clone: A much bigger clone sits one base away, suggesting this may be a read error. The chain carries TRBV5-1 and TRBJ2-5; 7 bases agree with TRBD1. Looked up from germline, CDR1 is SGHRS and CDR2 is YFSETQ. The CDR3 runs 13 residues. The CDR3 is CVSSLGQQETQYF. CDR3 in DNA: TGCGTCAGCAGCTTGGGACAGCAAGAGACCCAGTACTTC. The full variable domain, in which reference TRBV5-1 and TRBJ2-5 provide the parts outside the CDR3, is KAGVTQTPRYLIKTRGQQVTLSCSPISGHRSVSWYQQTPGQGLQFLFEYFSETQRNKGNFPGRFSGRQFSNSRSEMNVSTLELGDSALYLCVSSLGQQETQYFGPGTRLLVL.

The table lists this clone with many counts. The V call is TRBV11-2, the J call TRBJ2-1, with TRBD2 identical over 14 bases. The CDR3 runs 18 residues. V was clipped by 0 bases and J by 7 bases; unmatched bases: 8. Germline V gives CDR1 SGHAT, CDR2 FQNNGV. The CDR3 DNA follows: TGTGCCAGCAGCTTAGAGACAGGGCGGACTAGCGGGAGGAATGAGCAGTTCTTC. As protein: CASSLETGRTSGRNEQFF.

This clone was found many times. The J gene is TRBJ2-2, the V gene TRBV20-1; 12 bases agree with TRBD2. The CDR3 consists of 17 residues. The V and J ends lost 4 bases and 7 bases, in that order; junction bases with no gene match: 13. Germline CDR1 is DFQATT and CDR2 is SNEGSKA (reference sequence). CDR3 DNA: TGCAGTGCTAAGAACCCGACTAGCGGGAGAGTGGGCGGGGAGCTGTTTTTT. It translates to CSAKNPTSGRVGGELFF.

This clone was counted only a few times. The CDR3 DNA reads as TGTGCCAGCAGCTTATCTGAAGATACGCAGTATTTT. The encoded protein is CASSLSEDTQYF. This sequence joins TRBV7-2 and TRBJ2-3; D gene uncertain. Germline V lookup: CDR1 SGHTA, CDR2 FQGNSA. Trimming removed 2 bases at V and 5 bases at J, with 5 bases between. This CDR3 region has 12 residues. Complete variable domain (other parts from reference TRBV7-2 and TRBJ2-3): GAGVSQSPSNKVTEKGKDVELRCDPISGHTALYWYRQSLGQGLEFLIYFQGNSAPDKSGLPSDRFSAERTGGSVSTLTIQRTQQEDSAVYLCASSLSEDTQYFGPGTRLTVL.

The gene calls are TRBV20-1 and TRBJ2-7; the D gene could be TRBD1 or TRBD2 (5 bases each). There are 15 residues in the CDR3. Germline-derived CDR1 and CDR2 are DFQATT and SNEGSKA (reference sequence). Trimming removed 6 bases from V and 4 bases from J, with 22 bases in between. As DNA, the CDR3 is TGCAGTGCGATGGATTCTGGGACGCCTCTTTACGAGCAGTACTTC. It yields the protein CSAMDSGTPLYEQYF.

This clone was seen repeatedly, ten times or more. CDR3 bases: TGTGCCAGCAGTGACCTGGGACAGGGAAAGACCCAGTACTTC. Amino acids: CASSDLGQGKTQYF. The genes are TRBV6-1 and TRBJ2-5; 9 positions agree with TRBD1. Germline V gives CDR1 MNHNS, CDR2 SASEGT. The ends lost 3 bases at V and 6 bases at J; junction bases unmatched: 5. This CDR3 contains 14 residues.

The V call is TRBV5-6, the J call TRBJ2-5; 12 bases align to TRBD2. CDR1 and CDR2 (germline): SGHDT, YYEEEE. The CDR3 extends over 16 amino acids. Germline trimming cut 0 bases from V and 2 bases from J; bases unmatched to any gene: 2. CDR3 region: CASSLALAGGQETQYF. The CDR3 DNA is TGTGCCAGCAGCTTGGCGCTAGCGGGGGGGCAAGAGACCCAGTACTTC.

A remark on this clone: This could be a read error, since a much larger clone is one nucleotide away. The gene calls are TRBV14 and TRBJ2-7; TRBD1 agrees at 9 bases. This CDR3 contains 15 residues. Germline V CDR1 and CDR2: SGHDN, FVKESK. CDR3 nucleotide sequence: TGTGCCATCAGCCAGTTAGGGACAGGGAGGTACGAGCAGTACTTC. Translated: CAISQLGTGRYEQYF.

This clone was seen repeatedly, ten times or more. Other DNA sequences in this specimen translate into the identical CDR3. V gene TRBV5-4 combines with J gene TRBJ2-1; the D is unclear. Trimming cost V 7 bases and J 5 bases, with 13 bases left between them. The germline V gene has CDR1 SGHNT and CDR2 YYREEE (reference sequence). This CDR3 contains 13 residues. CDR3 loop: CASQIILDNEQFF. Written as DNA, the CDR3 is TGTGCCAGCCAAATCATTCTAGACAATGAGCAGTTCTTC.

The CDR3 is CSARSSGRSNTEAFF. The CDR3 coding sequence is TGCAGTGCTAGGAGCTCGGGGCGCTCTAACACTGAAGCTTTCTTT. The chain links TRBV20-1 to TRBJ1-1, with D perhaps TRBD1 (5 bases). Germline lookup yields CDR1 DFQATT and CDR2 SNEGSKA (reference sequence). V shed 3 bases and J shed 2 bases, with 16 bases lying between them. The CDR3 contains 15 residues.